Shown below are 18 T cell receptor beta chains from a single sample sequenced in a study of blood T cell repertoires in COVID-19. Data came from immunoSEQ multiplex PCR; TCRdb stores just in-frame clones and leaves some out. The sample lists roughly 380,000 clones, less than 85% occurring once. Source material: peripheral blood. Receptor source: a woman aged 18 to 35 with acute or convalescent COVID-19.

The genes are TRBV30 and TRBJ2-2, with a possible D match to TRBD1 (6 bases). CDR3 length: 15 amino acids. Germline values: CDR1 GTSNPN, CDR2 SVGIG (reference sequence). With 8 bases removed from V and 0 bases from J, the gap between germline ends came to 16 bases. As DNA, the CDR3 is TGTGCCGGAACAGAGACAGGCCCGAACACCGGGGAGCTGTTTTTT. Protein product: CAGTETGPNTGELFF.

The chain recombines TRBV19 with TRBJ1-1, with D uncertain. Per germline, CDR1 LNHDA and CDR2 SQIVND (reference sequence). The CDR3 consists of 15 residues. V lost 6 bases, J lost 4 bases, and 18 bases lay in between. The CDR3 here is CASRPAGVGSTEAFF. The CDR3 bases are TGTGCCAGTAGACCCGCCGGGGTTGGCAGCACTGAAGCTTTCTTT.

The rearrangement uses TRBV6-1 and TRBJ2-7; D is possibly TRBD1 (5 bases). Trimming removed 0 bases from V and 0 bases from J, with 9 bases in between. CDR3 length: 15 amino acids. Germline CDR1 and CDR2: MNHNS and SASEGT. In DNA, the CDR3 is TGTGCCAGCAGTGAAGCCCAGGGTAACTCCTACGAGCAGTACTTC. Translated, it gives CASSEAQGNSYEQYF.

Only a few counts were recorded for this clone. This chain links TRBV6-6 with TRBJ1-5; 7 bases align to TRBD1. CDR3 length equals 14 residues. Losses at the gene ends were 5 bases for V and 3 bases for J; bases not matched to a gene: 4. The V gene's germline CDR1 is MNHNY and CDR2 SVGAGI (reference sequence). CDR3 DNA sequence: TGTGCCAGCAGTGGGGACAGCGCCAATCAGCCCCAGCATTTT. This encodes CASSGDSANQPQHF.

In DNA, the CDR3 is TGTGCCAGCAGTGCCTTAGGGGTCTCCTACGAGCAGTACTTC. Translation: CASSALGVSYEQYF. The rearrangement uses TRBV27 and TRBJ2-7; D possibly corresponds to TRBD1 (5 bases). The CDR3 is 14 amino acids. The V end lost 5 bases, the J end lost 0 bases, and 11 bases lay between the germline ends. The germline CDR1 and CDR2 sequences are MNHEY and SMNVEV (reference sequence).

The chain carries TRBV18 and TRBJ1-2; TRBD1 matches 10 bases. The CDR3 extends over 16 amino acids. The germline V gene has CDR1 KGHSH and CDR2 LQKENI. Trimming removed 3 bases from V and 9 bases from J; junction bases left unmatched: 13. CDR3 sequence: CASSPSGTGAPRSYTF. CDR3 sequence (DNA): TGTGCCAGCTCACCCTCCGGGACAGGGGCCCCCAGAAGCTACACCTTC.

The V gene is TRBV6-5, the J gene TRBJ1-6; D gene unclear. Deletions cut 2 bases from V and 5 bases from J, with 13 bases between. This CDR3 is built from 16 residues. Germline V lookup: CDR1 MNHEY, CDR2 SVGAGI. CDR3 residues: CASSYQENSDNSPLHF. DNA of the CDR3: TGTGCCAGCAGTTACCAAGAAAACAGTGATAATTCACCCCTCCACTTT.

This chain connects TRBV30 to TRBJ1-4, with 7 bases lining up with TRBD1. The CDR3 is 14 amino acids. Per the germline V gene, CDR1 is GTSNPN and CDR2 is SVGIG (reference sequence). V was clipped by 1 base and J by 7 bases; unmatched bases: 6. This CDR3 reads CAWSGTGLSEKLFF. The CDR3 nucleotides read TGTGCCTGGAGTGGGACAGGTTTAAGTGAAAAACTGTTTTTT.

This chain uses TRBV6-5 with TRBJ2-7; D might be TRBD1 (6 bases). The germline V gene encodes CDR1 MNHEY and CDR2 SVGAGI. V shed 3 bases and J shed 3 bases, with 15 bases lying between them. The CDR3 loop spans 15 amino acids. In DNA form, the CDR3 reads TGTGCCAGCAGTTATTTATACAGGGAACGCTACGAGCAGTACTTC. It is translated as CASSYLYRERYEQYF.

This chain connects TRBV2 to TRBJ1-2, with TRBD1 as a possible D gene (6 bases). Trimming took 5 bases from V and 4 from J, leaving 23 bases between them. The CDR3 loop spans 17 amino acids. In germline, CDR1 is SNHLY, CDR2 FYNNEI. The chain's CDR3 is CASSPQIYRERAYGYTF. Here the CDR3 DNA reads TGTGCCAGCAGTCCGCAAATTTACAGGGAAAGGGCCTATGGCTACACCTTC.

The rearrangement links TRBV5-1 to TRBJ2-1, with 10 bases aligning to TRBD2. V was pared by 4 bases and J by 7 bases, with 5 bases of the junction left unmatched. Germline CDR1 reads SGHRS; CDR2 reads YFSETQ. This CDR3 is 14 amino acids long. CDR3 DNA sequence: TGCGCCAGCAGCCCCGGGACTAGCGAAAATGAGCAGTTCTTC. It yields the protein CASSPGTSENEQFF.

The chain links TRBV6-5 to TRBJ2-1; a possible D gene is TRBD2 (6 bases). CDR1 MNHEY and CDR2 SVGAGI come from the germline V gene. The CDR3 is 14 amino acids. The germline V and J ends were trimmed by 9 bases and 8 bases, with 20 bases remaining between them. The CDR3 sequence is CASRGARLIYEQFF. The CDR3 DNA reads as TGTGCCAGTCGCGGGGCCCGCTTAATTTATGAGCAGTTCTTC.

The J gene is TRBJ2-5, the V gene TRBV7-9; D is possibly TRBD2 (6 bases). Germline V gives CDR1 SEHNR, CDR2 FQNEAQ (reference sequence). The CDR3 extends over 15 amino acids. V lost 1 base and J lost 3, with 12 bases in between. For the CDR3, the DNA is TGTGCCAGCAGCTTAGGGGACTTCCTGGAAGAGACCCAGTACTTC. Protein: CASSLGDFLEETQYF.

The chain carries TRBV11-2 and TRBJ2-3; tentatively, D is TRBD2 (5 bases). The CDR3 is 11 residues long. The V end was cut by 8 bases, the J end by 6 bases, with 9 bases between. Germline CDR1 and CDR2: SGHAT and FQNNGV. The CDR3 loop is CASSRGDTQYF. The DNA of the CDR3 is TGTGCCAGCTCCCGCGGGGATACGCAGTATTTT.

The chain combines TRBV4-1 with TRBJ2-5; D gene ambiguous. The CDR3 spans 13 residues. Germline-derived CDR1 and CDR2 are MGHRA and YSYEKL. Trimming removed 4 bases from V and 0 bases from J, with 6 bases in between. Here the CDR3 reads CASSLIYQETQYF. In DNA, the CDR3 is TGCGCCAGCAGCCTAATTTACCAAGAGACCCAGTACTTC.

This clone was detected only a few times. This CDR3 reads CASSLGLNRFADTQYF. DNA for the CDR3: TGCGCCAGCAGCTTGGGTTTAAACAGGTTTGCAGATACGCAGTATTTT. The V gene is TRBV5-1, the J gene TRBJ2-3; D is perhaps TRBD1 (5 bases). Trimming removed 0 bases from V and 4 bases from J, with 15 bases in between. The CDR3 is 16 residues long. Germline CDR1 is SGHRS and CDR2 is YFSETQ.

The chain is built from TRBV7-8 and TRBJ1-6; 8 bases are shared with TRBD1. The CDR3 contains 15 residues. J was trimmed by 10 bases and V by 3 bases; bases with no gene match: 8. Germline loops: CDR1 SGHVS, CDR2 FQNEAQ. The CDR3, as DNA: TGTGCCAGCAGCTTTCGGCAGGGGGCAGGATCACCCCTCCACTTT. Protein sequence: CASSFRQGAGSPLHF.

The CDR3 protein is CSVGGTVNEQYF. CDR3 coding DNA: TGCAGCGTTGGGGGGACAGTAAACGAGCAGTACTTC. The gene calls are TRBV29-1 and TRBJ2-7; 7 positions agree with TRBD1. This CDR3 is built from 12 residues. The V segment lost 4 bases and the J segment 5 bases; nucleotides outside the gene matches: 5. Germline V gene sequence: CDR1 SQVTM, CDR2 ANQGSEA.